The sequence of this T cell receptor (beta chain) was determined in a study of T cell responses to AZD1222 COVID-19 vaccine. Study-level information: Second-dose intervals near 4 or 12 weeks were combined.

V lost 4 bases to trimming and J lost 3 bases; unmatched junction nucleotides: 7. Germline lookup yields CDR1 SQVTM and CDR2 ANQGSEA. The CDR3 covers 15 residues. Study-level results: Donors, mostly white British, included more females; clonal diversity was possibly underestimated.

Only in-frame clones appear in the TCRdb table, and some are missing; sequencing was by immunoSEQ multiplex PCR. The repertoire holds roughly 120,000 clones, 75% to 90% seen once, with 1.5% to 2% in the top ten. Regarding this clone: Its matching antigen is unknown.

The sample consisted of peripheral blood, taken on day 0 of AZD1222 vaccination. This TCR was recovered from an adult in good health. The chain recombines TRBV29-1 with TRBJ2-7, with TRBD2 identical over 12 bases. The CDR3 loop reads CSVASSGGVFYEQYF. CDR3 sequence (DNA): TGCAGCGTTGCTTCTAGCGGGGGGGTATTCTACGAGCAGTACTTC.